This note documents a single TCR beta chain sequence. No cognate antigen has been identified for it. The sample holds no much larger clone one base away, and base qualities are not on file. The collaborating institutions used their own protocols to collect whole blood in K2EDTA tubes. For TCRbeta analysis, collaborator samples were shipped as frozen whole blood, as isolated PBMCs, or as DNA extracted from either sample type. TCRbeta CDR3 regions were amplified from genomic DNA by means of the immunoSEQ Assay, a bias-controlled multiplex PCR. On the study's bioinformatics: The number of nucleated cells in each sample was estimated by amplification of reference gene primers within the assay. To quantify the absolute abundance of each unique TCRbeta CDR3 rearrangement, sequence reads were collapsed and filtered. For each sample, productive Simpson clonality was calculated by taking the square root of Simpson's diversity index across productive rearrangements. The immuneACCESS repertoire file appears here via TCRdb, limited to in-frame rearrangements. These files lack a portion of the clones; in checked studies, under half of the deficit traces to unresolved V genes, and the cause of the others is not known. That table gives V, J and clone size, and the DNA gave D and trimming. Recorded for this sample are nearly 90,000 clones; 60% to 80% of them occurred a single time. Of the sample, roughly an eighth is held by the ten largest clones.

After removal of 7 bases from V and 4 bases from J, the junction retains 8 bases not matched to a gene. The CDR3 runs 13 amino acids, cysteine and phenylalanine included. Kept here is only the CDR3 DNA, which spans 39 bases and is read in frame from base 1. Via the germline V gene, CDR1 is SQVTM and CDR2 ANQGSEA. The entry originates in a study of blood T cell repertoires in COVID-19 (TCRdb year 2020). The study in broad terms: The collaborator samples originated in the United States, Italy and Spain and spanned the acute and convalescent phases of COVID-19. The material from the prospective study consisted of cDNA or gDNA derived from T cells, B-cell-depleted T cells, or PBMCs. Subjects who had been exposed to COVID-19, were actively infected with it, or had recovered from it provided the deeply sampled blood TCRbeta repertoires that made up the dataset. The repertoires were released in a freely available public database intended as a resource for research on the immune response to SARS-CoV-2. The samples were drawn from two sources: the first 160 participants of the ongoing ImmuneRACE study, and fewer than 1,500 subjects contributed by 6 global collaborators. Sample metadata almost always included a de-identified subject ID, COVID-19 status, age in years and sex. Where available, HLA class I and class II types were taken from metadata supplied by the sample provider and were not determined by assay-based typing. Study-level results and caveats: Clinical and demographic metadata were provided uncurated, with the amount varying by source and participant.

The specimen was peripheral blood. The sequence was collected from a woman of 80 years or more with acute or convalescent COVID-19. The chain joins TRBV29-1 to TRBJ1-1; 8 junctional bases match TRBD1. The DNA reads as follows: TGCAGCGCTCTCCCAACAGGGGGCACTGAAGCTTTCTTT. Translation gives CSALPTGGTEAFF.